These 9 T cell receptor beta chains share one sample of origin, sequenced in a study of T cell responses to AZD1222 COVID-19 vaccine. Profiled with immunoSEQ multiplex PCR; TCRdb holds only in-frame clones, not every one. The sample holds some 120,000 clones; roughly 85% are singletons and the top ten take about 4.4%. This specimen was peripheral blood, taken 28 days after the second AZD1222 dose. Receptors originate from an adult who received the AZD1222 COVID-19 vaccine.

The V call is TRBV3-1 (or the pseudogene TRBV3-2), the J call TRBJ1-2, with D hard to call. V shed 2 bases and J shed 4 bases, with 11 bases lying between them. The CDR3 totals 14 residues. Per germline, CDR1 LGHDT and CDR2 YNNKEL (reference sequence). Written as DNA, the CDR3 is TGTGCCAGCAGCCAACGGGAGGGAGGCTATGGCTACACCTTC. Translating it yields CASSQREGGYGYTF.

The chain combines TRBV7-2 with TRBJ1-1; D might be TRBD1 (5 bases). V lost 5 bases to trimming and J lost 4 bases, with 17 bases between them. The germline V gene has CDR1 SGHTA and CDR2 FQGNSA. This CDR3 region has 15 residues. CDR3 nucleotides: TGTGCCAGCAGCCCCCCACCTCGGGGACCCACTGAAGCTTTCTTT. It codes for CASSPPPRGPTEAFF.

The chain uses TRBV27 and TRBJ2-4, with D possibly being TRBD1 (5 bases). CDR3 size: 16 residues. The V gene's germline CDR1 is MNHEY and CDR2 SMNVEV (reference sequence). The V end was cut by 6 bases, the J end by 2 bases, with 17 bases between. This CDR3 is CASSQGPSWTKNIQYF. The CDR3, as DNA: TGTGCCAGCAGCCAGGGCCCCTCCTGGACCAAAAACATTCAGTACTTC.

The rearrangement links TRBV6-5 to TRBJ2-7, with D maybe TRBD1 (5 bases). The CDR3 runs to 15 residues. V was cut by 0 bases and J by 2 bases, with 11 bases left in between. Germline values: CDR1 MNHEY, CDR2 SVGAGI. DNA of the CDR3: TGTGCCAGCAGTTACTCGACAGCGTTCCCCTACGAGCAGTACTTC. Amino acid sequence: CASSYSTAFPYEQYF.

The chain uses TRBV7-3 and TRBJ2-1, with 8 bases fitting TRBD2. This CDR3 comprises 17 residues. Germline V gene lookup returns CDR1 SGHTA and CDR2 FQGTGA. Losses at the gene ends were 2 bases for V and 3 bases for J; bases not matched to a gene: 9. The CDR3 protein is CASSLGPRSGGYNEQFF. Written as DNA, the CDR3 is TGTGCCAGCAGCTTAGGCCCTCGGAGCGGGGGCTACAATGAGCAGTTCTTC. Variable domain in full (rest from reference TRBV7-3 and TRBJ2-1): GAGVSQTPSNKVTEKGKYVELRCDPISGHTALYWYRQSLGQGPEFLIYFQGTGAADDSGLPNDRFFAVRPEGSVSTLKIQRTERGDSAVYLCASSLGPRSGGYNEQFFGPGTRLTVL.

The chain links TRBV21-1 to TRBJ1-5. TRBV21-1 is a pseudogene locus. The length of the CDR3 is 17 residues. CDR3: CASSKRGSGNSNQPQHF. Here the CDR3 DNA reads TGTGCCAGCAGCAAAAGGGGATCCGGGAATAGCAATCAGCCCCAGCATTTT.

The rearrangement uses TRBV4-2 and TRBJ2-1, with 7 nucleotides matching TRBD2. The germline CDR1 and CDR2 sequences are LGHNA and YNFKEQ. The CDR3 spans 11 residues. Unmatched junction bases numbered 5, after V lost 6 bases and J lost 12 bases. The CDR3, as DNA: TGTGCCAGCAGTTGGTCGGGGGGGCAGTTCTTC. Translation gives CASSWSGGQFF.

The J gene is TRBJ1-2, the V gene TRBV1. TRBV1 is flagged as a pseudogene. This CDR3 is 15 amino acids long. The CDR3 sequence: CTSSQGCTSNYGYTF. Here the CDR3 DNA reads TGCACCAGCAGCCAAGGGTGTACGTCTAACTATGGCTACACCTTC.

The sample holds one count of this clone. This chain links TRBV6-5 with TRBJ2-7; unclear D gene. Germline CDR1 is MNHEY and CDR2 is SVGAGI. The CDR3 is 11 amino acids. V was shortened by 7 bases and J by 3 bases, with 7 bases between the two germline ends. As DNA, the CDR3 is TGTGCCAGCACCGCTAACTACGAGCAGTACTTC. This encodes CASTANYEQYF.